This T cell receptor (beta chain) was sequenced for a study of shared clonotypes between healthy human individuals. Deep-level settings were used for running the assay. Only in-frame clones appear in the TCRdb table, and some are missing; sequencing was by immunoSEQ multiplex PCR. This sample has hundreds of thousands of clones, with around 95% found just once. The CDR3 totals 15 residues. The V segment lost 7 bases and the J segment 7 bases; nucleotides outside the gene matches: 12. CDR1 and CDR2 from the germline V gene are SGHRS and YFSETQ. Only CD45RO-negative cells positively selected for CCR7 counted as naive CD8 cells, so terminally differentiated effector memory CD45RA+ cells were excluded.

The sequenced material came from naive CD8+ T cells sorted from blood. This chain uses TRBV5-1 with TRBJ2-1; 9 bases are shared with TRBD1. The TCR was taken from a woman aged 25 to 39 in good health. CDR3 coding DNA: TGCGCCAGCCATCAGGCCGGGACAGGGATTAATGAGCAGTTCTTC. Translating gives CASHQAGTGINEQFF.